A selection of T cell receptor beta chains follows, all from one sample in a study of blood T cell repertoires in COVID-19. The repertoire was sequenced with immunoSEQ multiplex PCR; TCRdb's copy has only in-frame clones and lacks some. Of 400,000 or so clones listed, around nine tenths are singletons. The sequenced material came from peripheral blood. These receptor sequences come from a man between 18 and 35 years old with COVID-19, enrolled during active disease. CDR3s include the opening cysteine and the closing phenylalanine or tryptophan. The order of the fields is V gene, J gene, CDR3 protein.

TRBV19,TRBJ1-2,CASSGGGQGNYGYTF
TRBV5-6,TRBJ1-1,CASSWFEGGGEAFF
TRBV9,TRBJ1-5,CASSVGGEINQPQHF
TRBV7-9,TRBJ2-5,CASSTWTGEETQYF
TRBV30,TRBJ2-7,CAWNRQREEQYF
TRBV12-3/TRBV12-4,TRBJ2-7,CASSLEGLTQYF
TRBV19,TRBJ1-5,CASSIRQGTGNQPQHF
TRBV19,TRBJ2-5,CASQSTGQQETQYF
TRBV2,TRBJ2-7,CASKSGRGTYEQYF
TRBV6-5,TRBJ1-2,CASPREGEVSGYTF
TRBV23-1,TRBJ1-5,CASSQSTGDYSNQPQHF
TRBV11-2,TRBJ2-5,CASSLEVAGGRKTQYF
TRBV6-5,TRBJ2-3,CASSYRESAGTDTQYF
TRBV30,TRBJ2-3,CAWSGGTTPDTQYF
TRBV29-1,TRBJ1-3,CSVAGGLGNTIYF
TRBV11-3,TRBJ2-1,CASSLVNSEQFF
TRBV7-9,TRBJ2-2,CASSPPSGDTGELFF
TRBV3-1/TRBV3-2,TRBJ2-5,CASSHPGTSGKTQYF
TRBV9,TRBJ2-7,CASSGGQGREQYF
TRBV19,TRBJ1-5,CASSIVAGPQHF
TRBV21-1,TRBJ2-1,CASSIQKPGLGVYNEQFF
TRBV7-3,TRBJ2-1,CASSYRTVYDEQFF
TRBV10-1,TRBJ2-3,CASRLAPTDTQYF
TRBV5-6,TRBJ1-5,CASSSRQGNQPQHF